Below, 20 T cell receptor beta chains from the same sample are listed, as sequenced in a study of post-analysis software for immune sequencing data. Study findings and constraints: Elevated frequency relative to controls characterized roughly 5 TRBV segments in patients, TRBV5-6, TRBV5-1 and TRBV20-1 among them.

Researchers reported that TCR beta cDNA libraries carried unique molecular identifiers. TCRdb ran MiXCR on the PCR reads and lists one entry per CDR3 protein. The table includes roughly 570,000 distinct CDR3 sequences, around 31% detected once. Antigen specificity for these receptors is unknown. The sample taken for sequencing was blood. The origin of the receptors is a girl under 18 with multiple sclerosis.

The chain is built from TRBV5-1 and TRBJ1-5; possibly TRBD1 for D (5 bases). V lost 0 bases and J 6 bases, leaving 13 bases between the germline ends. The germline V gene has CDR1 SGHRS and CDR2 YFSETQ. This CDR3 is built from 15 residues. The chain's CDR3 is CASSLAGRESQPQHF. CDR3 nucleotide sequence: TGCGCCAGCAGCTTGGCAGGGAGGGAGAGTCAGCCCCAGCATTTT. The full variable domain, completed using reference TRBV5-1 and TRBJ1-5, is KAGVTQTPRYLIKTRGQQVTLSCSPISGHRSVSWYQQTPGQGLQFLFEYFSETQRNKGNFPGRFSGRQFSNSRSEMNVSTLELGDSALYLCASSLAGRESQPQHFGDGTRLSIL.

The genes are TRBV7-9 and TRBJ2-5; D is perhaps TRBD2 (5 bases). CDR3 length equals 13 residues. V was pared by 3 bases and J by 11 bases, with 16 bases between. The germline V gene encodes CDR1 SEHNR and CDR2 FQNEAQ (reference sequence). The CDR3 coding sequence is TGTGCCAGCAGCTTGAACGGACCTGGGGAGCAGTACTTC. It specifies CASSLNGPGEQYF.

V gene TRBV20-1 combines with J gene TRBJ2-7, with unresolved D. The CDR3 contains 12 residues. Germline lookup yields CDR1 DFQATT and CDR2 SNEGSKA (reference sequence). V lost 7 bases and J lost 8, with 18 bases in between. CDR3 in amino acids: CSVASSRAKQYF. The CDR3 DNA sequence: TGCAGTGTCGCATCAAGCCGGGCCAAGCAGTACTTC.

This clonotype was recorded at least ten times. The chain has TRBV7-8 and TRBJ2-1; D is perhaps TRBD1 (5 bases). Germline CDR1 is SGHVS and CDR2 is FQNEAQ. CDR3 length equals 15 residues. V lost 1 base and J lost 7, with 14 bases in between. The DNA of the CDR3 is TGTGCCAGCAGCTTAGTTCCGACAGCTTTTAATGAGCAGTTCTTC. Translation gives CASSLVPTAFNEQFF.

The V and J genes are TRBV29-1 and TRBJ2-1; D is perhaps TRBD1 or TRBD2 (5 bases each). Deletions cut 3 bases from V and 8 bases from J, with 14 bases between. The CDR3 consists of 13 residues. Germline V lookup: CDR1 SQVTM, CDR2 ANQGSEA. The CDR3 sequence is CSVDGGITDEQFF. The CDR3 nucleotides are TGCAGCGTTGATGGGGGTATAACCGATGAGCAGTTCTTC.

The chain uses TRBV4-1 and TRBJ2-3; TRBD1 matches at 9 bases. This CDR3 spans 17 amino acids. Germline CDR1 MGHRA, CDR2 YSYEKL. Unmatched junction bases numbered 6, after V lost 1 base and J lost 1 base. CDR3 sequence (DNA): TGCGCCAGCAGCCAAGCCCCCACAGGGGGCGGCACAGATACGCAGTATTTT. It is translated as CASSQAPTGGGTDTQYF.

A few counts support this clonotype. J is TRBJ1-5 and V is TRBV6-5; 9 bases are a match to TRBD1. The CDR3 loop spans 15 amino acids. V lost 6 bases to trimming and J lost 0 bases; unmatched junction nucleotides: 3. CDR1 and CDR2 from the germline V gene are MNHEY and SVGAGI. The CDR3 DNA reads TGTGCCAGCAGCCGGGACAGGGATAGCAATCAGCCCCAGCATTTT. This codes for CASSRDRDSNQPQHF.

The CDR3 loop is CASSQIGRGTGELFF. The DNA of the CDR3 is TGTGCCAGCAGCCAAATTGGCAGGGGGACCGGGGAGCTGTTTTTT. The chain has TRBV14 and TRBJ2-2; 7 positions agree with TRBD1. Germline CDR1 and CDR2: SGHDN and FVKESK. The V segment lost 2 bases and the J segment 5 bases; nucleotides outside the gene matches: 5. There are 15 residues in the CDR3.

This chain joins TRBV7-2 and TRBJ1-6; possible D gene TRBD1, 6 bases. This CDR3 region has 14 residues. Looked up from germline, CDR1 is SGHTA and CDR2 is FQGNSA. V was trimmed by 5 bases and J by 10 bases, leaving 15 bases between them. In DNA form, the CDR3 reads TGTGCCAGCAGCCTGGGGGGCTATGGGTCACCCCTCCACTTT. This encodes CASSLGGYGSPLHF.

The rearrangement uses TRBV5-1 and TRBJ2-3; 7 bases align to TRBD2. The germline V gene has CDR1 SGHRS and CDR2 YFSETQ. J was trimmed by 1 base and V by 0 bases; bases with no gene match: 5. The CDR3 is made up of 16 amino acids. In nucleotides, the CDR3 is TGCGCCAGCAGCTTGGCCTTGGCGGGGGGCACAGATACGCAGTATTTT. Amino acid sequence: CASSLALAGGTDTQYF. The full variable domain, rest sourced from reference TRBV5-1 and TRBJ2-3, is KAGVTQTPRYLIKTRGQQVTLSCSPISGHRSVSWYQQTPGQGLQFLFEYFSETQRNKGNFPGRFSGRQFSNSRSEMNVSTLELGDSALYLCASSLALAGGTDTQYFGPGTRLTVL.

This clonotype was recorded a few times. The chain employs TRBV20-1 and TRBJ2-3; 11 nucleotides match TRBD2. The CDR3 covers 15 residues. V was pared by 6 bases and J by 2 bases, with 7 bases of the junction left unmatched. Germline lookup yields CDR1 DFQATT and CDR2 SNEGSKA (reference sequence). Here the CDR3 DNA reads TGCAGTGCGGCCGTAGCGGGGGGGGCCACAGATACGCAGTATTTT. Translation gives CSAAVAGGATDTQYF.

The CDR3 sequence is CSARDPSPSTDTQYF. The CDR3 DNA follows: TGCAGTGCTAGAGACCCTAGTCCAAGCACAGATACGCAGTATTTT. This rearrangement joins TRBV20-1 to TRBJ2-3; D gene uncertain. The V and J ends lost 0 bases and 0 bases respectively, with 10 bases between them. CDR1 and CDR2 (germline): DFQATT, SNEGSKA (reference sequence). The CDR3 runs to 15 residues.

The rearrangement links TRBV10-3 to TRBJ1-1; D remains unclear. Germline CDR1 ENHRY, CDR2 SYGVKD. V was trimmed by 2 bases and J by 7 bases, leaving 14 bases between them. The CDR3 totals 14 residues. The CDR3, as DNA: TGTGCCATCAGTGAGGACCGGCGACGGGTTGAAGCTTTCTTT. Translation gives CAISEDRRRVEAFF.

CDR3 sequence (DNA): TGTGCCAGCAGCTTGGGATTCGAAAAACTGTTTTTT. Its translation: CASSLGFEKLFF. The rearrangement links TRBV11-2 to TRBJ1-4; no reliable D call. The length of the CDR3 is 12 residues. Trimming pared 3 bases from V and 8 bases from J, leaving 7 bases between. The germline V gene has CDR1 SGHAT and CDR2 FQNNGV.

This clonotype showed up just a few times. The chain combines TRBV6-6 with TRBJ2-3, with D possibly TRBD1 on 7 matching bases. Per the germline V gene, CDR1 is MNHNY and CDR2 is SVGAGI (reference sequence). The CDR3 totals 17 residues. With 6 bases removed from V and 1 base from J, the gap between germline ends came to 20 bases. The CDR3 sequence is CASRRPISRGGTDTQYF. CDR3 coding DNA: TGTGCCAGCAGACGACCTATTTCCAGGGGGGGCACAGATACGCAGTATTTT.

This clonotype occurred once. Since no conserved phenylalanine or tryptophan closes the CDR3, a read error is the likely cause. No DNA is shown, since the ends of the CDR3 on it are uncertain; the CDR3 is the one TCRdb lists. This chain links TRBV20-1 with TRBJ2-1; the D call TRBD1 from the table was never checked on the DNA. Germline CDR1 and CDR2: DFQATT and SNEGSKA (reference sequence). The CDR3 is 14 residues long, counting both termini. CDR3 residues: CSAAGQGWGYTFGS.

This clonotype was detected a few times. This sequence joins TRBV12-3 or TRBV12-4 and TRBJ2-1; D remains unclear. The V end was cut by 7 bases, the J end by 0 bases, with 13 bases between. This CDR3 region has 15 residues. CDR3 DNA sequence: TGTGCCAGCACCTTGAGGCAGAGCTCCTACAATGAGCAGTTCTTC. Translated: CASTLRQSSYNEQFF.

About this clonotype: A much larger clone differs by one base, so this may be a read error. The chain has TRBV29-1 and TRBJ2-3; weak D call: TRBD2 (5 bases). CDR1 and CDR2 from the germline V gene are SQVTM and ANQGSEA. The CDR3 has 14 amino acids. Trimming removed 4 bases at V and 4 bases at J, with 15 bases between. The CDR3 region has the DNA TGCAGCGTTGGTCTGAGGGTAGTACCAGATACGCAGTATTTT. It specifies CSVGLRVVPDTQYF.

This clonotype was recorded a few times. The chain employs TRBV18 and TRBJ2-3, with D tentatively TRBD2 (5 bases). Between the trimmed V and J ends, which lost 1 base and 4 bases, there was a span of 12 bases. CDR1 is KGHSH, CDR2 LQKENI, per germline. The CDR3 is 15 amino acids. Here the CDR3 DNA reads TGTGCCAGCTCACCACGTTCTGGACTTTCAGATACGCAGTATTTT. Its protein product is CASSPRSGLSDTQYF.

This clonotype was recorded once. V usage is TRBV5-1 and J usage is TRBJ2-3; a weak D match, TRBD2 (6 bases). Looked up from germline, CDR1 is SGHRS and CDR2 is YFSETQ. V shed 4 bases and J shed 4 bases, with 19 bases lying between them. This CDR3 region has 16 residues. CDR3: CASSPQKSGGADTQYF. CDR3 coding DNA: TGCGCCAGCAGCCCGCAGAAGTCCGGGGGAGCAGATACGCAGTATTTT.